This TCR beta chain appears in the sequencing data of a study of molecular identifiers for immune sequencing clone quantification. CDR1 is SGHAT, CDR2 FQNNGV, per germline. The length of the CDR3 is 15 residues. TCRdb passed the PCR reads through MiXCR, listing each CDR3 protein once. The table lists tens of thousands of distinct CDR3 sequences, around 17% of them singletons. As regards this clonotype: This may be a read error, as it is one base from a much larger clone.

The sequence came from a human donor in good health. Some libraries in this study had Jurkat cell RNA spiked in. V is TRBV11-2 and J is TRBJ2-1; tentatively, D is TRBD2 (5 bases). Sequenced material: naive CD8+ T cells from blood, with Jurkat cell RNA spiked in. Subset defined: FACS-sorted CD8+CD4-CCR7+CD45RA+ naive T cells. CDR3 in amino acids: CASSFEGSSYNGQFF. The CDR3 bases are TGTGCCAGCAGCTTCGAGGGTAGCTCCTACAATGGGCAGTTCTTC. The whole variable domain, remainder taken from reference TRBV11-2 and TRBJ2-1, is EAGVAQSPRYKIIEKRQSVAFWCNPISGHATLYWYQQILGQGPKLLIQFQNNGVVDDSQLPKDRFSAERLKGVDSTLKIQPAKLEDSAVYLCASSFEGSSYNGQFFGPGTRLTVL.